Presented here are 9 T cell receptor beta chains from one specimen sequenced in a study of CD8+ T cells in alopecia areata. cDNA prepared by RNA extraction and subsequent reverse transcription served as the template for sequencing. Assay: immunoSEQ multiplex PCR; the TCRdb copy retains only in-frame clones and omits some. The profile shows about 120,000 clones, 30% to 40% of them singletons. Sample: CD4+ T cells sorted from blood. These receptors all stem from a human donor with alopecia areata.

This chain connects TRBV7-6 to TRBJ1-1; D not certain. This CDR3 has 14 amino acids. From germline, CDR1 is SGHVS and CDR2 FNYEAQ. The germline V and J ends were trimmed by 4 bases and 1 base, with 10 bases remaining between them. Here the CDR3 reads CASSSTRGNTEAFF. The CDR3 coding sequence is TGTGCCAGCAGCTCCACCCGGGGGAACACTGAAGCTTTCTTT.

This chain uses TRBV5-1 with TRBJ2-5, with TRBD1 as a possible D gene (6 bases). Per the germline V gene, CDR1 is SGHRS and CDR2 is YFSETQ. V lost 7 bases and J lost 3, with 16 bases in between. The CDR3 is 14 residues long. The CDR3 sequence: CASQPGQTKETQYF. The CDR3 DNA reads TGCGCCAGCCAACCCGGACAGACGAAAGAGACCCAGTACTTC.

The chain joins TRBV6-5 to TRBJ2-5; no clear D. Trimming took 5 bases from V and 5 from J, leaving 6 bases between them. The CDR3 is 11 amino acids. Germline V gene data show CDR1 as MNHEY and CDR2 as SVGAGI. The CDR3 sequence: CASSDPETQYF. The DNA for the CDR3 is TGTGCCAGCAGTGACCCGGAGACCCAGTACTTC.

J is TRBJ1-2 and V is TRBV4-3; D unresolved. The V gene's germline CDR1 is LGHNA and CDR2 YSLEER. This CDR3 is built from 12 residues. The V end lost 4 bases, the J end lost 5 bases, and 8 bases lay between the germline ends. CDR3 sequence (DNA): TGCGCCAGCAGCCGTCATGGATATGGCTACACCTTC. Its protein product is CASSRHGYGYTF.

The gene calls are TRBV27 and TRBJ2-3; 9 bases are shared with TRBD1. This CDR3 region has 19 residues. V shed 6 bases, J shed 4 bases, and the junction held 20 bases outside the gene matches. Germline values: CDR1 MNHEY, CDR2 SMNVEV (reference sequence). The CDR3 sequence: CASSRVGDRVPSFADTQYF. In DNA, the CDR3 is TGTGCCAGCAGCCGCGTCGGGGACAGGGTCCCTTCTTTTGCAGATACGCAGTATTTT.

The chain couples TRBV5-8 to TRBJ2-4; TRBD2 agrees at 12 bases. The CDR3 runs 16 residues. Germline V gene lookup returns CDR1 SGHTS and CDR2 YDEGEE. J was trimmed by 6 bases and V by 0 bases; bases with no gene match: 4. The CDR3, as DNA: TGTGCCAGCAGCTTGGGCCAACTAGCGGGGGGAAACATTCAGTACTTC. As protein: CASSLGQLAGGNIQYF. Using reference TRBV5-8 and TRBJ2-4 for the parts outside the CDR3, the full variable domain is EAGVTQSPTHLIKTRGQQATLRCSPISGHTSVYWYQQALGLGLQFLLWYDEGEERNRGNFPPRFSGRQFPNYSSELNVNALELEDSALYLCASSLGQLAGGNIQYFGAGTRLSVL.

This clone was counted a few times. This chain links TRBV29-1 with TRBJ1-5; 9 bases line up with TRBD1. The V and J ends lost 4 bases and 6 bases, in that order; junction bases with no gene match: 4. There are 13 residues in the CDR3. Germline CDR1 and CDR2: SQVTM and ANQGSEA. CDR3 nucleotide sequence: TGCAGCGTTGGACAGGGGGAGAGTCAGCCCCAGCATTTT. It translates to CSVGQGESQPQHF.

This chain uses TRBV2 with TRBJ2-2; 9 bases are a match to TRBD2. Germline V gene data show CDR1 as SNHLY and CDR2 as FYNNEI. V was clipped by 8 bases and J by 3 bases; unmatched bases: 4. This CDR3 is built from 14 residues. The CDR3 nucleotides are TGTGCCAGCGCGCGACTAGCGGACACCGGGGAGCTGTTTTTT. Protein sequence: CASARLADTGELFF.

This clone has a handful of counts. This chain uses TRBV29-1 with TRBJ1-2; TRBD1 matches 8 bases. The germline CDR1 and CDR2 sequences are SQVTM and ANQGSEA. This CDR3 has 14 amino acids. Trimming took 3 bases from V and 5 from J; bases not matched to a gene: 8. CDR3: CSVDQPDRGYGYTF. CDR3 bases: TGCAGCGTTGACCAACCCGACAGGGGATATGGCTACACCTTC.